This passage covers 26 T cell receptor beta chains from one sample sequenced in a study of low-dose radiotherapy and immunotherapy resistance in tumors. Time point defined: after trial treatment. The treatment denotes: LDRT plus nivolumab, ipilimumab, low-dose cyclophosphamide and aspirin (RACIN trial). First-strand cDNA used TRAV- and TRBV-specific primers, covering alpha and beta chains. Amplification of TCRs used a constant-region primer and V-primer adapter for 20 PCR cycles. TCRdb redid the calling of the reads with MiXCR, one entry per CDR3 protein. The sample contains roughly 95,000 distinct CDR3 sequences, 20% to 25% of which appear only once. Sequenced material: PBMCs, taken after low-dose radiotherapy plus immunotherapy. The receptors shown here come from a female donor with ovarian cancer.

As for this clonotype: The likely explanation is a read error, given a far larger clone one base away. The V gene is TRBV22-1, the J gene TRBJ2-2; whether TRBD2, the table's D call, matches the DNA was not checked. TRBV22-1 is termed a pseudogene. The CDR3 loop spans 14 amino acids. The CDR3 region is CASSRGGRTGEQFF. The DNA for the CDR3 is TGTGCCAGCAGTCGGGGGGGCCGGACCGGGGAGCAGTTTTTT.

This clonotype has just a few counts. V usage is TRBV5-1 and J usage is TRBJ2-4; a possible D gene is TRBD2 (6 bases). The CDR3 has 15 amino acids. The V gene lost 0 bases and the J gene lost 7 bases, with 14 bases spanning the gap. The germline gives CDR1 SGHRS, CDR2 YFSETQ. The CDR3 region has the DNA TGCGCCAGCAGCTTGGCCGGGGGTTCGGGGAACATTCAGTACTTC. It yields the protein CASSLAGGSGNIQYF.

This clonotype was seen many times. The chain couples TRBV5-1 to TRBJ1-1; a weak D match, TRBD1 (5 bases). Trimming shortened V by 4 bases and J by 4 bases, and 14 bases separated the two germline ends. CDR3 size: 14 residues. The germline V gene encodes CDR1 SGHRS and CDR2 YFSETQ. The CDR3 nucleotides are TGCGCCAGCAGCATAGCAGGGATGACCACTGAAGCTTTCTTT. This encodes CASSIAGMTTEAFF.

Ten or more counts support this clonotype. The chain links TRBV6-2 or TRBV6-3 to TRBJ1-4, with TRBD1 identical over 8 bases. CDR1 and CDR2 (germline): MNHEY, SVGEGT. J gave up 8 bases and V 4 bases, and 12 bases lay outside the gene matches. This CDR3 contains 16 residues. In nucleotides, the CDR3 is TGTGCCAGCAGTTCCCTTATCTCAGGGGGCCGAGAAAAACTGTTTTTT. It yields the protein CASSSLISGGREKLFF.

This clonotype was picked up many times. This chain links TRBV11-2 with TRBJ2-5; 7 positions agree with TRBD2. With V trimmed by 4 bases and J by 11 bases, 13 bases remained unmatched. The CDR3 spans 14 residues. Germline loops: CDR1 SGHAT, CDR2 FQNNGV. CDR3 protein: CASSWTRAGVPQYF. As DNA, the CDR3 is TGTGCCAGCAGCTGGACTAGGGCGGGCGTACCTCAGTACTTC.

This clonotype was picked up many times. V is TRBV7-2 and J is TRBJ2-2, with D possibly being TRBD1 (5 bases). The germline V gene encodes CDR1 SGHTA and CDR2 FQGNSA. The CDR3 is made up of 16 amino acids. Trimming removed 1 base from V and 0 bases from J, with 9 bases in between. CDR3 sequence: CASSLGGVANTGELFF. The CDR3 bases are TGTGCCAGCAGCTTAGGGGGCGTGGCGAACACCGGGGAGCTGTTTTTT. The variable domain in full, with the rest retrieved from reference TRBV7-2 and TRBJ2-2, is GAGVSQSPSNKVTEKGKDVELRCDPISGHTALYWYRQSLGQGLEFLIYFQGNSAPDKSGLPSDRFSAERTGGSVSTLTIQRTQQEDSAVYLCASSLGGVANTGELFFGEGSRLTVL.

Ten or more counts support this clonotype. This chain links TRBV24-1 with TRBJ2-1; TRBD1 aligns across 10 bases. The CDR3 is 15 residues long. V was clipped by 7 bases and J by 3 bases; unmatched bases: 5. Germline CDR1 KGHDR, CDR2 SFDVKD. The CDR3 is CATSSTGGSYNEQFF. The CDR3 DNA is TGTGCCACCAGCTCGACAGGGGGCAGCTACAATGAGCAGTTCTTC.

This clonotype was seen a handful of times. The CDR3 sequence is CASRPRNQPQHF. CDR3 bases: TGTGCCAGCAGACCCCGCAATCAGCCCCAGCATTTT. The chain is built from TRBV28 and TRBJ1-5, with D hard to call. V was cut by 6 bases and J by 2 bases, with 5 bases left in between. The germline CDR1 and CDR2 sequences are MDHEN and SYDVKM. The CDR3 is made up of 12 amino acids.

Worth noting for this clonotype: Because the CDR3 is missing its conserved closing phenylalanine or tryptophan, this is likely a read error. The gene calls are TRBV5-1 and TRBJ1-6, with D maybe TRBD1 (5 bases). The CDR3 loop spans 14 amino acids. Germline V gene lookup returns CDR1 SGHRS and CDR2 YFSETQ. The CDR3 sequence: CASSLRRGSSPLHL. The CDR3 region has the DNA TGTGCCAGCAGCTTGAGAAGGGGAAGCTCACCCCTCCACTTA.

Turning to this clonotype: The junction departs from germline at one end; a sequencing error may be responsible. The genes are TRBV7-9 and TRBJ2-3; 10 nucleotides agree with TRBD2. Germline V gene data show CDR1 as SEHNR and CDR2 as FQNEAQ (reference sequence). The CDR3 extends over 14 amino acids. The CDR3: CASSLAGAADTQYF. The CDR3 bases are TGTGCCAGCAGCCTAGCGGGAGCCGCAGATACGCAGTATTTT.

In its sample, this clonotype was seen many times. J is TRBJ2-7 and V is TRBV2; TRBD2 aligns across 11 bases. There are 16 residues in the CDR3. Germline V gene data show CDR1 as SNHLY and CDR2 as FYNNEI. V trimming: 1 base; J trimming: 3 bases; junction bases outside the gene matches: 5. The CDR3 here is CASSEGILAGVYEQYF. In DNA form, the CDR3 reads TGTGCCAGCAGTGAAGGGATACTAGCGGGGGTCTACGAGCAGTACTTC.

This clonotype was recorded at least ten times. The chain combines TRBV7-2 with TRBJ2-5; D tentatively reads TRBD1 or TRBD2 (5 bases each). Germline lookup yields CDR1 SGHTA and CDR2 FQGNSA. This CDR3 is built from 14 residues. Trimming removed 2 bases at V and 5 bases at J, with 12 bases between. The CDR3 spells CASSLSGGAETQYF. In DNA form, the CDR3 reads TGTGCCAGCAGCTTAAGTGGGGGTGCGGAGACCCAGTACTTC.

In this sample, this clonotype turned up many times. V gene TRBV28 combines with J gene TRBJ1-2, with 10 bases matching TRBD1. The CDR3 covers 14 residues. The V gene end was trimmed by 5 bases and the J gene end by 6 bases; junction bases not matched to a gene: 6. The germline CDR1 and CDR2 sequences are MDHEN and SYDVKM. The CDR3 nucleotides are TGTGCCAGCAGTAGGGGGGACAGGGGAAATGGCTACACCTTC. This translates into CASSRGDRGNGYTF.

This chain links TRBV28 with TRBJ2-5; D perhaps matches TRBD2 (5 bases). Germline V lookup: CDR1 MDHEN, CDR2 SYDVKM. Trimming left V 2 bases short and J 2 bases short, with 9 bases between. CDR3 length: 14 amino acids. CDR3 protein: CASSLVDFQETQYF. In nucleotides, the CDR3 is TGTGCCAGCAGTTTAGTGGACTTTCAAGAGACCCAGTACTTC.

A single count supports this clonotype. The likely explanation is a read error, given a far larger clone one base away. The chain recombines TRBV6-2 or TRBV6-3 with TRBJ2-1, with 12 nucleotides matching TRBD2. The junction had 16 bases not matched to a gene; V was cut back by 0 bases and J by 10 bases. There are 19 residues in the CDR3. Looked up from germline, CDR1 is MNHEY and CDR2 is SVGEGT. The CDR3 nucleotides read TGTGCCAGCAGTTACTCCAAGACTAGCGGGAGTCAATTGGGATACGAGCAGTTCTTC. Encoded protein: CASSYSKTSGSQLGYEQFF.

The V and J genes are TRBV12-3 or TRBV12-4 and TRBJ2-4; maybe TRBD1 (6 bases). With 3 bases removed from V and 0 bases from J, the gap between germline ends came to 18 bases. The CDR3 extends over 18 amino acids. CDR3 bases: TGTGCCAGCAGTTTCATAGGACAGACGGCACTAGCCAAAAACATTCAGTACTTC. It encodes CASSFIGQTALAKNIQYF.

This clonotype was seen at least ten times. The CDR3: CASSRRTLGNTGELFF. The CDR3, as DNA: TGTGCCAGCAGTAGACGAACTCTCGGAAACACCGGGGAGCTGTTTTTT. The J gene is TRBJ2-2, the V gene TRBV6-2 or TRBV6-3; D not resolved. The V gene lost 5 bases and the J gene lost 2 bases, with 15 bases spanning the gap. Germline-derived CDR1 and CDR2 are MNHEY and SVGEGT. This CDR3 contains 16 residues.

Regarding this clonotype: Only one base separates this from a far larger clonotype, so it likely reflects a read error. The chain is built from TRBV13 and TRBJ1-1; D may be TRBD1 (5 bases). The ends were cut back, 7 bases at V and 5 bases at J, with 8 bases in the middle. The CDR3 spans 11 residues. The germline V gene has CDR1 PRHDT and CDR2 FYEKMQ (reference sequence). The CDR3 region has the DNA TGTGCCAGCAAAGAGGGGACTGAAGCTTTCTTT. Amino acids: CASKEGTEAFF. Complete variable domain (other parts from reference TRBV13 and TRBJ1-1): AAGVIQSPRHLIKEKRETATLKCYPIPRHDTVYWYQQGPGQDPQFLISFYEKMQSDKGSIPDRFSAQQFSDYHSELNMSSLELGDSALYFCASKEGTEAFFGQGTRLTVV.

This clonotype came up many times. This chain uses TRBV5-1 with TRBJ2-3; either TRBD1 or TRBD2 may supply D (6 bases each). Trimming cost V 2 bases and J 3 bases, with 13 bases left between them. The germline gives CDR1 SGHRS, CDR2 YFSETQ. The CDR3 consists of 15 residues. The CDR3 spells CASSFDGGRTDTQYF. CDR3 bases: TGCGCCAGCAGCTTCGACGGGGGCAGGACAGATACGCAGTATTTT.

This clonotype was seen ten or more times. This chain links TRBV5-1 with TRBJ1-3; perhaps TRBD1 as D (6 bases). Germline V gene sequence: CDR1 SGHRS, CDR2 YFSETQ. The CDR3 covers 16 residues. Trimming stripped 3 bases from V and 0 bases from J, with 13 bases between. CDR3 sequence reads: CASSWGQKVSGNTIYF. The CDR3 bases are TGCGCCAGCAGCTGGGGGCAGAAGGTCTCTGGAAACACCATATATTTT.

Concerning this clonotype itself: This likely stems from a read error, as it lies one base from a far larger clone. The V gene is TRBV11-1, the J gene TRBJ2-5; D is tentatively TRBD1 or TRBD2 (6 bases each). CDR3 length: 13 residues. The V end was cut by 3 bases, the J end by 11 bases, with 16 bases between. Germline CDR1 is SGHAT and CDR2 is FQDESV (reference sequence). The DNA of the CDR3 is TGTGCCAGCAGCTTCGGGGGCTACAATGAGCAGTACTTC. It translates to CASSFGGYNEQYF.

Regarding this clonotype: Sequence at one end of the junction differs from germline and may be a read error. The chain employs TRBV4-2 and TRBJ2-1; tentatively, D is TRBD1 or TRBD2 (5 bases each). The length of the CDR3 is 15 residues. Germline CDR1 is LGHNA and CDR2 is YNFKEQ. DNA for the CDR3: TGTGTCAGCAGCCAACAAGGGACCTTTGGCAATGAGCAGTTCTTC. The encoded protein is CVSSQQGTFGNEQFF.

This clonotype was observed a handful of times. V gene TRBV20-1 combines with J gene TRBJ2-7, with TRBD2 matching over 11 bases. CDR1 and CDR2 from the germline V gene are DFQATT and SNEGSKA (reference sequence). This CDR3 region has 16 residues. V was clipped by 3 bases and J by 0 bases; unmatched bases: 7. The CDR3 sequence: CSARGGTSGVSYEQYF. CDR3 coding DNA: TGCAGTGCTAGGGGGGGGACTAGCGGAGTCTCCTACGAGCAGTACTTC.

A remark on this clonotype: It may be a read error: a sequence one base away is much more abundant. The V gene is TRBV19, the J gene TRBJ2-6; D assignment may be TRBD1 or TRBD2 (6 bases each). This CDR3 region has 14 residues. The V gene's germline CDR1 is LNHDA and CDR2 SQIVND (reference sequence). The CDR3 region is CGSGPGDGANVLTF. For the CDR3, the DNA is TGTGGCAGCGGGCCAGGGGACGGGGCCAACGTCCTGACTTTC. Looking up the rest from reference TRBV19 and TRBJ2-6 gives the full variable domain: DGGITQSPKYLFRKEGQNVTLSCEQNLNHDAMYWYRQDPGQGLRLIYYSQIVNDFQKGDIAEGYSVSREKKESFPLTVTSAQKNPTAFYLCGSGPGDGANVLTFGAGSRLTVL.

This clonotype was counted once. Since a far larger clone is one base different, this is likely a read error. The chain links TRBV12-3 or TRBV12-4 to TRBJ2-7; TRBD1 matches 8 bases. The trim removed 1 base at V and 7 bases at J, leaving 15 bases unmatched. The CDR3 runs to 17 residues. The DNA of the CDR3 is TGTGCCAGCAGTTTAGAGAGGGGAGGACAGGGTTTCAATGAGCAGTACTTC. This translates into CASSLERGGQGFNEQYF.

As to this clonotype: A much larger clone differs by one base, so this may be a read error. This rearrangement joins TRBV20-1 to TRBJ2-1; the D gene could be TRBD1 or TRBD2 (5 bases each). The CDR3 contains 14 residues. Germline CDR1 DFQATT, CDR2 SNEGSKA (reference sequence). V lost 3 bases and J lost 4, with 13 bases in between. CDR3 DNA sequence: TGCAGTGCTAGTGGGGTTGGGGGTTACAATGAGCAGTTCTTC. As protein: CSASGVGGYNEQFF.